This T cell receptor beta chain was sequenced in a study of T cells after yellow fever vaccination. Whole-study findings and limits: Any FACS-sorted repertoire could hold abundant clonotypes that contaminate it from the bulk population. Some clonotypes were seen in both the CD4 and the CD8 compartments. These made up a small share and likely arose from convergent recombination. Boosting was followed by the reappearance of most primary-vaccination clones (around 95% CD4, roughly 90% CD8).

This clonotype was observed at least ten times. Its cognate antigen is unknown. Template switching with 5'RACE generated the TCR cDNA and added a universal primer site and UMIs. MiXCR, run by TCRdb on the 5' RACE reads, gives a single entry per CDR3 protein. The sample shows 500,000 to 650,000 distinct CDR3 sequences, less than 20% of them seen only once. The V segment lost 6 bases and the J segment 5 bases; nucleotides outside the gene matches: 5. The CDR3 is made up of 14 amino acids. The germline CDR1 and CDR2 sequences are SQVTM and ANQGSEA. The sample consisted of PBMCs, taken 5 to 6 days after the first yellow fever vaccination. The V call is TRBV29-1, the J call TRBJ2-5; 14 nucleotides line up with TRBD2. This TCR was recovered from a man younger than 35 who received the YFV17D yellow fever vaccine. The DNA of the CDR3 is TGCAGCGTCGGACTAGCGGGGGGCAGGGAGACCCAGTACTTC. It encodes CSVGLAGGRETQYF. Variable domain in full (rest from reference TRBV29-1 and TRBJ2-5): SAVISQKPSRDICQRGTSLTIQCQVDSQVTMMFWYRQQPGQSLTLIATANQGSEATYESGFVIDKFPISRPNLTFSTLTVSNMSPEDSSIYLCSVGLAGGRETQYFGPGTRLLVL.